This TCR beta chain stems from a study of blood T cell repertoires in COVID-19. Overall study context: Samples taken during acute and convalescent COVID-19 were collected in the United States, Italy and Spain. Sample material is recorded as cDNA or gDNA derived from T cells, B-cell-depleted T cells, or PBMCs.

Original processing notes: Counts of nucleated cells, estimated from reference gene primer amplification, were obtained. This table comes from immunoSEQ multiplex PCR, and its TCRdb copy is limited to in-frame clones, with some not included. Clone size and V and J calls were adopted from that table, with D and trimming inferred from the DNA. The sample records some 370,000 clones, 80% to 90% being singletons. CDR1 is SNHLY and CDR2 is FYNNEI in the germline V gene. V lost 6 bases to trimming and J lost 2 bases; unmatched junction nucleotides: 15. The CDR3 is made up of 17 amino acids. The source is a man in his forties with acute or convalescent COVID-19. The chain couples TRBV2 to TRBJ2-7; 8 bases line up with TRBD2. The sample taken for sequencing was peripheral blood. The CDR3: CASRRGGTSGTTYEQYF. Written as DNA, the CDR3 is TGTGCCAGCAGGAGGGGGGGTACTAGCGGAACCACCTACGAGCAGTACTTC.